Each of the 18 T cell receptor beta chains below was sequenced from the same sample in a study of cytomegalovirus exposure and HLA in healthy donors (dated by TCRdb to about 2017). Library preparation was by the immunoSEQ multiplex PCR assay. For the multiplex PCR, a mixture combining 60 forward primers for TCR Vbeta segments and 13 reverse primers for TCR Jbeta segments was used. TCRdb retrieved this table from immuneACCESS and kept in-frame rearrangements only. Not all clones are present; in checked studies, unresolved V genes account for under half, and no reason is known for the remainder. This sample comprises about 200,000 clones, less than 90% of them detected only once. Of the sample, around 0.3% falls within the top ten clones. Sequencing was done on a sample of PBMCs. These receptors were obtained from a woman younger than 45 in good health and CMV-seronegative.

This clone appeared a few times. As DNA, the CDR3 is TGTGCCAGTAGTATAGGAGGAGGGGCCGGCAATCAGCCCCAGCATTTT. It codes for CASSIGGGAGNQPQHF. V is TRBV19 and J is TRBJ1-5, with D perhaps TRBD1 (5 bases). The germline V gene encodes CDR1 LNHDA and CDR2 SQIVND (reference sequence). The CDR3 consists of 16 residues. V gave up 1 base and J gave up 2 bases, with 12 bases separating them.

The chain recombines TRBV7-8 with TRBJ2-2; 9 nucleotides align to TRBD1. Per germline, CDR1 SGHVS and CDR2 FQNEAQ. The CDR3 covers 14 residues. V lost 7 bases and J lost 3; bases outside the gene matches: 3. The CDR3 nucleotides read TGTGCCAGCAACAGGGGGCGCGACACCGGGGAGCTGTTTTTT. The encoded protein is CASNRGRDTGELFF.

This clone was counted only a few times. This chain joins TRBV7-9 and TRBJ1-1; D is undetermined. V shed 1 base and J shed 1 base, with 10 bases lying between them. The CDR3 has 15 amino acids. Germline CDR1 and CDR2: SEHNR and FQNEAQ (reference sequence). CDR3 nucleotide sequence: TGTGCCAGCAGCTTAGTATTCGAGGGGAACACTGAAGCTTTCTTT. This gives the protein CASSLVFEGNTEAFF.

This clone was detected once. The chain combines TRBV19 with TRBJ2-7; TRBD1 matches 8 bases. V was clipped by 5 bases and J by 2 bases; unmatched bases: 5. The V gene's germline CDR1 is LNHDA and CDR2 SQIVND (reference sequence). This CDR3 region has 14 residues. The CDR3, as DNA: TGTGCCAGTAGTGGACAGGGATACCCCTACGAGCAGTACTTC. Its protein product is CASSGQGYPYEQYF. The full variable domain, with the rest looked up from reference TRBV19 and TRBJ2-7, is DGGITQSPKYLFRKEGQNVTLSCEQNLNHDAMYWYRQDPGQGLRLIYYSQIVNDFQKGDIAEGYSVSREKKESFPLTVTSAQKNPTAFYLCASSGQGYPYEQYFGPGTRLTVT.

V is TRBV15 and J is TRBJ2-2; a weak D match, TRBD2 (6 bases). Trimming took 3 bases from V and 2 from J, leaving 13 bases between them. In germline, CDR1 is LNHNV, CDR2 YYDKDF (reference sequence). CDR3 size: 16 residues. The CDR3 reads CATSRHGTSNTGELFF. The CDR3 bases are TGTGCCACCAGCAGGCACGGGACTTCTAACACCGGGGAGCTGTTTTTT.

This chain uses TRBV6-1 with TRBJ1-3; D perhaps matches TRBD1 (6 bases). Deletions cut 8 bases from V and 6 bases from J, with 17 bases between. The CDR3 runs to 14 residues. The germline gives CDR1 MNHNS, CDR2 SASEGT. The DNA of the CDR3 is TGTGCCAGCGCGACAGGTTATCACGAAAACACCATATATTTT. This codes for CASATGYHENTIYF.

This clone was recorded only once. V and J are TRBV5-1 and TRBJ2-2; TRBD1 agrees at 9 bases. Germline lookup yields CDR1 SGHRS and CDR2 YFSETQ. The CDR3 has 16 residues. V gave up 1 base and J gave up 2 bases; unmatched junction bases: 3. The CDR3 DNA sequence: TGCGCCAGCAGCTTGCAGGGACAGGGAAACACCGGGGAGCTGTTTTTT. Translating it yields CASSLQGQGNTGELFF.

The chain has TRBV5-4 and TRBJ2-5, with D possibly matching TRBD2 (7 bases). The DNA end is a closer match to TRBJ2-7, so the J assignment may be wrong. CDR3 size: 15 residues. Germline loops: CDR1 SGHNT, CDR2 YYREEE (reference sequence). In DNA, the CDR3 is TGTGCCAGCAGCCCCACCAGCGGGACATCCTACGAGCAGTACTTC. It yields the protein CASSPTSGTSYEQYF.

The rearrangement links TRBV6-4 to TRBJ2-3; TRBD1 agrees at 12 bases. This CDR3 has 15 amino acids. Germline CDR1 is MRHNA and CDR2 is SNTAGT. Germline trimming cut 3 bases from V and 6 bases from J; bases unmatched to any gene: 4. The CDR3 region is CASSEGQGAIDTQYF. The CDR3 region has the DNA TGTGCCAGCAGTGAGGGACAGGGGGCGATCGATACGCAGTATTTT.

Only a few counts were recorded for this clone. The V and J genes are TRBV28 and TRBJ1-2; 9 bases align to TRBD1. The CDR3 covers 14 residues. CDR1 is MDHEN and CDR2 is SYDVKM in the germline V gene. V shed 5 bases and J 4 bases; nucleotides not matched to a gene: 5. This chain's CDR3 is CASSRTGVFYGYTF. CDR3 sequence (DNA): TGTGCCAGCAGTAGGACAGGGGTATTCTATGGCTACACCTTC.

This rearrangement joins TRBV7-3 to TRBJ2-7, with 9 bases that match TRBD2. Trimming at V came to 0 bases and at J to 5 bases, leaving 5 bases not matched to a gene. CDR1 is SGHTA, CDR2 FQGTGA, per germline. This CDR3 is built from 15 residues. The CDR3 DNA follows: TGTGCCAGCAGCTTAACCCAGTCTAGCGGGAACGAGCAGTACTTC. Its translation is CASSLTQSSGNEQYF.

The J gene is TRBJ2-2, the V gene TRBV5-1; perhaps TRBD2 as D (6 bases). The CDR3 runs 16 residues. Germline V gene lookup returns CDR1 SGHRS and CDR2 YFSETQ. The V and J ends lost 1 base and 0 bases respectively, with 10 bases between them. The DNA for the CDR3 is TGCGCCAGCAGCTTGTATGCGGGGCCGAACACCGGGGAGCTGTTTTTT. Protein: CASSLYAGPNTGELFF.

The chain links TRBV7-6 to TRBJ2-2; 8 bases align to TRBD1. Trimming took 3 bases from V and 7 from J; bases not matched to a gene: 13. CDR1 SGHVS and CDR2 FNYEAQ come from the germline V gene. The CDR3 loop spans 17 amino acids. DNA of the CDR3: TGTGCCAGCAGCTTTTTCGACAGGGGAGAGCTCTACGGGGAGCTGTTTTTT. Amino acids: CASSFFDRGELYGELFF.

The chain has TRBV7-9 and TRBJ2-3, with D perhaps matching TRBD1 (6 bases). V was cut by 1 base and J by 3 bases, with 8 bases left in between. Germline V lookup: CDR1 SEHNR, CDR2 FQNEAQ (reference sequence). The CDR3 consists of 14 residues. The CDR3 DNA is TGTGCCAGCAGCTTAGACAGGGTGACAGATACGCAGTATTTT. Translating it yields CASSLDRVTDTQYF. The whole variable domain, remainder taken from reference TRBV7-9 and TRBJ2-3, is DTGVSQNPRHKITKRGQNVTFRCDPISEHNRLYWYRQTLGQGPEFLTYFQNEAQLEKSRLLSDRFSAERPKGSFSTLEIQRTEQGDSAMYLCASSLDRVTDTQYFGPGTRLTVL.

The chain combines TRBV11-3 with TRBJ2-2, with TRBD1 matching 9 bases. The CDR3 sequence is 15 residues long. With 5 bases clipped from V and 6 bases from J, the junction kept 7 bases outside the gene matches. Germline V lookup: CDR1 SGHNT, CDR2 YENEEA. This CDR3 reads CASSPSRDRAGELFF. The DNA for the CDR3 is TGTGCCAGCAGCCCGTCCCGGGACAGGGCCGGGGAGCTGTTTTTT.

V is TRBV28 and J is TRBJ2-7; 10 nucleotides match TRBD1. The CDR3 extends over 14 amino acids. From germline, CDR1 is MDHEN and CDR2 SYDVKM. The V segment lost 8 bases and the J segment 4 bases; nucleotides outside the gene matches: 8. CDR3 region: CASQPSGQGYEQYF. The CDR3, as DNA: TGTGCCAGCCAACCCTCGGGACAGGGGTACGAGCAGTACTTC.

J is TRBJ2-7 and V is TRBV6-5, with a possible D match to TRBD2 (5 bases). The length of the CDR3 is 13 residues. Trimming stripped 6 bases from V and 2 bases from J, with 11 bases between. Germline CDR1 MNHEY, CDR2 SVGAGI. CDR3 bases: TGTGCCAGCAGCCGGACTGATACCTACGAGCAGTACTTC. Its translation: CASSRTDTYEQYF.

The genes are TRBV7-2 and TRBJ2-2; no firm D call. Germline CDR1 and CDR2: SGHTA and FQGNSA. The CDR3 is made up of 16 amino acids. Trimming removed 5 bases from V and 1 base from J, with 14 bases in between. Here the CDR3 DNA reads TGTGCCAGCAGCCTACGTAGAGGAGTGAACACCGGGGAGCTGTTTTTT. Translating it yields CASSLRRGVNTGELFF. Together with reference TRBV7-2 and TRBJ2-2, the CDR3 gives the full variable domain: GAGVSQSPSNKVTEKGKDVELRCDPISGHTALYWYRQSLGQGLEFLIYFQGNSAPDKSGLPSDRFSAERTGGSVSTLTIQRTQQEDSAVYLCASSLRRGVNTGELFFGEGSRLTVL.